A selection of T cell receptor beta chains follows, all from one sample in a study of T cell responses to AZD1222 COVID-19 vaccine. Here immunoSEQ multiplex PCR was the method, and the copy in TCRdb shows in-frame clones only, minus some. The table has tens of thousands of clones, 85% to 90% seen once. The sample here was peripheral blood, taken 28 days after the second AZD1222 dose. These receptors were collected from an adult who received the AZD1222 COVID-19 vaccine. CDR3s include the opening cysteine and the closing phenylalanine or tryptophan. The D gene is left open where the match is weak. Clone size, where shown, is once, few, many, or a class for clones that have expanded.

d_call	clone_size	v_call	j_call	cdr3_aa	cdr3_nt
NA	NA	TRBV7-2	TRBJ1-1	CASSLVRQLNTEAFF	TGTGCCAGCAGCTTAGTGAGACAGCTGAACACTGAAGCTTTCTTT
NA	NA	TRBV6-6	TRBJ2-7	CASSYSGAYEQYF	TGTGCCAGCAGTTATTCGGGGGCCTACGAGCAGTACTTC
NA	NA	TRBV5-4	TRBJ2-2	CASSTQGGAGTTGELFF	TGTGCCAGCAGCACACAGGGGGGGGCGGGTACCACCGGGGAGCTGTTTTTT
NA	NA	TRBV7-9	TRBJ2-2	CASSLPLAATGELFF	TGTGCCAGCAGCTTGCCTCTAGCTGCAACCGGGGAGCTGTTTTTT
NA	NA	TRBV20-1	TRBJ2-1	CSARDWGPQFF	TGCAGTGCTAGAGATTGGGGACCCCAGTTCTTC
NA	NA	TRBV6-1	TRBJ2-5	CASSEAGRETQYF	TGTGCCAGCAGTGAGGCAGGGAGGGAGACCCAGTACTTC
TRBD1	NA	TRBV5-4	TRBJ2-3	CASSTRDSRTDTQYF	TGTGCCAGCAGCACCCGGGACAGCCGCACAGATACGCAGTATTTT
TRBD1	NA	TRBV3-1/TRBV3-2	TRBJ1-2	CASSQGQYGYTF	TGTGCCAGCAGCCAGGGACAGTATGGCTACACCTTC
NA	NA	TRBV6-2/TRBV6-3	TRBJ1-4	CASSYGDTNEKLFF	TGTGCCAGCAGTTACGGGGATACTAATGAAAAACTGTTTTTT
NA	NA	TRBV18	TRBJ1-1	CASSQWDGKQAFF	TGTGCCAGCTCACAATGGGACGGGAAGCAAGCTTTCTTT
NA	NA	TRBV5-4	TRBJ2-7	CASSLGAGTYEQYF	TGTGCCAGCAGCTTGGGGGCAGGGACCTACGAGCAGTACTTC
NA	NA	TRBV12-3/TRBV12-4	TRBJ1-2	CASSLGGNYGYTF	TGTGCCAGCAGTTTGGGCGGTAACTATGGCTACACCTTC
NA	NA	TRBV20-1	TRBJ1-5	CSASPSGGNQPQHF	TGCAGTGCTAGTCCTTCAGGGGGCAATCAGCCCCAGCATTTT
TRBD1	NA	TRBV6-6	TRBJ1-4	CASSYSDRGHEKLFF	TGTGCCAGCAGTTACTCGGACAGGGGACATGAAAAACTGTTTTTT
NA	NA	TRBV5-4	TRBJ2-1	CASSFQNEQFF	TGTGCCAGCAGCTTTCAGAATGAGCAGTTCTTC
NA	NA	TRBV30	TRBJ1-2	CAWNKGNGYTF	TGTGCCTGGAATAAGGGGAATGGCTACACCTTC
TRBD2	NA	TRBV24-1	TRBJ2-3	CATSDGRTSGADTQYF	TGTGCCACCAGTGATGGCCGGACTAGCGGGGCAGATACGCAGTATTTT
NA	many	TRBV6-1	TRBJ1-2	CASSEALGRLYGYTF	TGTGCCAGCAGTGAAGCGCTGGGACGGCTCTATGGCTACACCTTC
NA	NA	TRBV6-2/TRBV6-3	TRBJ2-3	CASSPSVAPYTQYF	TGTGCCAGCAGTCCCTCTGTGGCGCCATATACGCAGTATTTT
NA	NA	TRBV18	TRBJ1-1	CASSPYLGTGNTEAFF	TGTGCCAGCTCACCATATTTAGGGACGGGAAACACTGAAGCTTTCTTT
TRBD1	NA	TRBV5-1	TRBJ1-1	CASSWGTGGTEAFF	TGCGCCAGCAGCTGGGGGACAGGTGGGACTGAAGCTTTCTTT
TRBD1	NA	TRBV7-9	TRBJ1-1	CASSLTGDNTEAFF	TGTGCCAGCAGCTTGACAGGGGACAACACTGAAGCTTTCTTT
TRBD1	NA	TRBV18	TRBJ1-2	CASSPLDRGHGYTF	TGTGCCAGCTCACCCCTCGACAGGGGTCATGGCTACACCTTC
TRBD2	NA	TRBV9	TRBJ2-3	CASSVGSGSTDTQYF	TGTGCCAGCAGCGTTGGTAGCGGGAGCACAGATACGCAGTATTTT
NA	NA	TRBV2	TRBJ1-4	CASSEREPRNEKLFF	TGTGCCAGCAGTGAAAGGGAGCCCAGGAATGAAAAACTGTTTTTT
TRBD2	NA	TRBV28	TRBJ2-3	CASSFSFASGNTDTQYF	TGTGCCAGCAGTTTTAGTTTTGCTAGCGGGAACACAGATACGCAGTATTTT
TRBD1	NA	TRBV11-2	TRBJ1-2	CASSLGAGDSYGYTF	TGTGCCAGCAGCTTAGGGGCCGGGGACAGCTATGGCTACACCTTC
NA	NA	TRBV7-9	TRBJ1-1	CASSLGQGIFEAFF	TGTGCCAGCAGCTTAGGGCAGGGAATTTTTGAAGCTTTCTTT
TRBD2	NA	TRBV6-5	TRBJ2-7	CASKTSGGTLEQYF	TGTGCCAGCAAGACTAGCGGGGGGACTCTCGAGCAGTACTTC
NA	NA	TRBV3-1/TRBV3-2	TRBJ1-1	CASSPSLTNTEAFF	TGTGCCAGCAGCCCGTCTCTTACGAACACTGAAGCTTTCTTT
TRBD1	medium-sized	TRBV10-1	TRBJ2-1	CASSPGQGVSYNEQFF	TGCGCCAGCAGTCCTGGTCAGGGGGTGTCCTACAATGAGCAGTTCTTC
NA	NA	TRBV18	TRBJ1-2	CASSPRAADGYTF	TGTGCCAGCTCACCTAGGGCAGCCGATGGCTACACCTTC
NA	NA	TRBV7-9	TRBJ1-6	CASSLERDTNSPLHF	TGTGCCAGCAGCTTAGAGAGAGATACTAATTCACCCCTCCACTTT
NA	once	TRBV7-9	TRBJ2-3	CASSGGIGDTQYF	TGTGCCAGCAGCGGGGGGATTGGAGATACGCAGTATTTT
NA	NA	TRBV5-1	TRBJ1-2	CASSLDSYGYTF	TGCGCCAGCAGCTTGGACAGCTATGGCTACACCTTC
NA	NA	TRBV6-5	TRBJ1-2	CASSRGGRANYGYTF	TGTGCCAGCAGCCGCGGGGGCCGAGCTAACTATGGCTACACCTTC
NA	NA	TRBV5-1	TRBJ2-5	CASSVGAGETQYF	TGCGCCAGCAGTGTCGGAGCCGGAGAGACCCAGTACTTC
NA	NA	TRBV6-5	TRBJ1-2	CASSYNRQGSGYTF	TGTGCCAGCAGTTACAATAGGCAGGGGAGCGGCTACACCTTC
NA	NA	TRBV18	TRBJ1-2	CASSLQGGYGYTF	TGTGCCAGCTCACTACAAGGGGGGTATGGCTACACCTTC
TRBD2	NA	TRBV18	TRBJ2-1	CASSPPSGGAKNEQFF	TGTGCCAGCTCACCACCGAGCGGGGGGGCCAAGAATGAGCAGTTCTTC
NA	NA	TRBV10-3	TRBJ2-3	CAISVVQTDTQYF	TGTGCCATCAGTGTAGTTCAGACAGATACGCAGTATTTT
NA	NA	TRBV6-5	TRBJ1-1	CASSYEGNTEAFF	TGTGCCAGCAGTTACGAAGGGAACACTGAAGCTTTCTTT
NA	once	TRBV6-5	TRBJ1-2	CASSYSKNGDYGYTF	TGTGCCAGCAGTTACTCGAAGAACGGGGACTATGGCTACACCTTC
NA	few	TRBV27	TRBJ1-2	CASTTRGYTF	TGTGCCAGCACTACACGCGGCTACACCTTC
TRBD1	NA	TRBV2	TRBJ2-2	CASSRQGLGGELFF	TGTGCCAGCAGTAGACAGGGGCTAGGCGGGGAGCTGTTTTTT